The present TCR beta chain was sequenced within a study of CD8 T cells in ankylosing spondylitis. Regarding the study as a whole: In the blood and synovial fluid of reactive arthritis, some motif variants had been previously reported. Matched ankylosing spondylitis synovial fluid reportedly contained a significantly enriched population of disease-linked clones. Disease-associated clonotypes exhibited CD8+ identity and were relatively infrequent in peripheral blood. Roughly 8 highly homologous variants made up a TCR beta motif, and this motif appeared characteristic of ankylosing spondylitis blood.

Quantitative barcoded 5'-RACE was used to prepare TCR beta libraries. TCRdb re-analysed the 5' RACE reads in MiXCR, keeping a single row per CDR3 protein. The top ten hold roughly 0.51% of the sample, which has some 840,000 distinct CDR3 sequences, approximately 10% seen once. Many counts were recorded for this clonotype. The target antigen is unknown. The CDR3 contains 14 residues. The ends lost 4 bases at V and 14 bases at J; junction bases unmatched: 13. CDR1 and CDR2 from the germline V gene are DFQATT and SNEGSKA (reference sequence). This rearrangement joins TRBV20-1 to TRBJ1-6; 8 positions match TRBD1. The sample consisted of blood, either unsorted or a sorted T cell fraction (not recorded which). The origin of this receptor is a male donor with ankylosing spondylitis. The DNA of the CDR3 is TGCAGTGCTACCCCGGGACAGGTCGTCTCTACCCTCCACTTT. It is translated as CSATPGQVVSTLHF.